Each of the 32 T cell receptor beta chains below was sequenced from the same sample in a study of T cell repertoires in cytomegalovirus infection. Their antigens are not known. One entry per CDR3 protein results from TCRdb running MiXCR on the reads. In the table there are under 300,000 distinct CDR3 sequences, less than 25% of which are singletons. The source material was cultured PBMCs, sampled from culture after CMV antigen stimulation. These TCRs come from a human donor in good health (CMV status not recorded). Some clones in this sample may be carry-over from other donors' samples.

This clonotype was picked up a small number of times. V gene TRBV24-1 combines with J gene TRBJ2-1, with TRBD1 matching 7 bases. With V trimmed by 6 bases and J by 5 bases, 9 bases remained unmatched. This CDR3 spans 15 amino acids. The germline CDR1 and CDR2 sequences are KGHDR and SFDVKD. Here the CDR3 DNA reads TGTGCCACCAGTAATCCGGGACAGCGTGACAATGAGCAGTTCTTC. This translates into CATSNPGQRDNEQFF.

The rearrangement joins TRBV29-1 to TRBJ1-4, with D perhaps matching TRBD1 (6 bases). CDR3 length equals 15 residues. The germline CDR1 and CDR2 sequences are SQVTM and ANQGSEA. Trimming shortened V by 5 bases and J by 0 bases, and 13 bases separated the two germline ends. CDR3 amino acids: CSVSVRGATNEKLFF. In DNA, the CDR3 is TGCAGCGTTTCTGTCAGGGGAGCAACTAATGAAAAACTGTTTTTT.

The chain couples TRBV10-3 to TRBJ1-3, with D possibly being TRBD1 (5 bases). Germline loops: CDR1 ENHRY, CDR2 SYGVKD. This CDR3 has 14 amino acids. V was shortened by 6 bases and J by 2 bases, with 11 bases between the two germline ends. The CDR3 protein is CAIRPQGPGNTIYF. CDR3 in DNA: TGTGCCATCAGGCCCCAGGGCCCTGGAAACACCATATATTTT.

This clonotype was counted many times. This chain links TRBV6-1 with TRBJ2-4, with TRBD2 as a possible D gene (6 bases). The CDR3 loop spans 16 amino acids. Germline CDR1 is MNHNS and CDR2 is SASEGT. The ends were cut back, 5 bases at V and 1 base at J, with 15 bases in the middle. CDR3 loop: CASSQEPRGAKNIQYF. In DNA, the CDR3 is TGTGCCAGCAGTCAGGAACCACGGGGGGCCAAAAACATTCAGTACTTC.

The rearrangement links TRBV11-3 to TRBJ2-2, with D perhaps matching TRBD1 (6 bases). Germline V gene sequence: CDR1 SGHNT, CDR2 YENEEA. The CDR3 consists of 12 residues. V was pared by 6 bases and J by 8 bases, with 10 bases between. The CDR3 sequence: CASRQQGGELFF. DNA for the CDR3: TGTGCCAGCAGACAACAGGGAGGGGAGCTGTTTTTT.

This clonotype has a count of ten or more. The chain combines TRBV12-3 or TRBV12-4 with TRBJ1-5; D might be TRBD1 (5 bases). V dropped 5 bases and J dropped 1 base, with 18 bases sitting between them. This CDR3 spans 17 amino acids. CDR3 sequence reads: CASSPPLRDGSNQPQHF. For the CDR3, the DNA is TGTGCCAGCAGTCCTCCCCTAAGGGACGGAAGCAATCAGCCCCAGCATTTT.

This chain joins TRBV20-1 and TRBJ2-5; 10 bases agree with TRBD2. The trim removed 3 bases at V and 3 bases at J, leaving 1 base unmatched. The CDR3 extends over 13 amino acids. Germline V lookup: CDR1 DFQATT, CDR2 SNEGSKA (reference sequence). The CDR3 DNA sequence: TGCAGTGCTAGGGGGACTAGCGAAGAGACCCAGTACTTC. Protein: CSARGTSEETQYF.

This clonotype has only a few counts. This chain joins TRBV5-6 and TRBJ1-1; TRBD1 matches 10 bases. V was clipped by 1 base and J by 5 bases; unmatched bases: 5. CDR3 size: 15 residues. Germline loops: CDR1 SGHDT, CDR2 YYEEEE. The CDR3: CASSLTGQGGTEAFF. CDR3 coding DNA: TGTGCCAGCAGCTTGACCGGACAGGGGGGGACTGAAGCTTTCTTT.

V usage is TRBV18 and J usage is TRBJ2-5; D is unresolved. The CDR3 length is 14 residues. V dropped 3 bases and J dropped 2 bases, with 10 bases sitting between them. From germline, CDR1 is KGHSH and CDR2 LQKENI. The CDR3 sequence is CASSPPTQQETQYF. CDR3 bases: TGTGCCAGCTCACCTCCCACTCAGCAAGAGACCCAGTACTTC.

In its sample, this clonotype was seen a few times. CDR3 in amino acids: CAIRSGGSGTDTQYF. CDR3 in DNA: TGTGCCATCAGATCCGGGGGAAGCGGCACAGATACGCAGTATTTT. The V call is TRBV10-3, the J call TRBJ2-3; weak D call: TRBD2 (6 bases). Trimming removed 6 bases from V and 1 base from J, with 14 bases in between. This CDR3 has 15 amino acids. CDR1 ENHRY and CDR2 SYGVKD come from the germline V gene.

V is TRBV6-5 and J is TRBJ2-6; D is unclear. Trimming removed 6 bases from V and 2 bases from J, with 17 bases in between. Germline CDR1 and CDR2: MNHEY and SVGAGI. CDR3 length: 17 amino acids. CDR3 bases: TGTGCCAGCAGCCTTATACGCCGTCCCGCTGGGGCCAACGTCCTGACTTTC. Residues: CASSLIRRPAGANVLTF.

In its sample, this clonotype was seen many times. The CDR3 DNA follows: TGTGCCAGCAGCTTAGGATCGGGACTACCAACCTACAATGAGCAGTTCTTC. It encodes CASSLGSGLPTYNEQFF. The V gene is TRBV7-8, the J gene TRBJ2-1; 7 nucleotides line up with TRBD2. The CDR3 covers 17 residues. CDR1 and CDR2 (germline): SGHVS, FQNEAQ. J was trimmed by 2 bases and V by 1 base; bases with no gene match: 8.

The V call is TRBV7-6, the J call TRBJ2-6; D gene unclear. Trimming removed 5 bases at V and 1 base at J, with 12 bases between. The CDR3 totals 16 residues. Germline V CDR1 and CDR2: SGHVS, FNYEAQ. CDR3 nucleotides: TGTGCCAGCAGCCGAGGACGGAATTCTGGGGCCAACGTCCTGACTTTC. Translated: CASSRGRNSGANVLTF.

This clonotype has just a few counts. This chain uses TRBV7-8 with TRBJ1-2; the match to TRBD1 covers 8 bases. This CDR3 is built from 14 residues. Unmatched junction bases numbered 4, after V lost 4 bases and J lost 3 bases. Germline CDR1 is SGHVS and CDR2 is FQNEAQ. The CDR3 spells CASSSQTGDYGYTF. For the CDR3, the DNA is TGTGCCAGCAGCTCCCAGACAGGGGACTATGGCTACACCTTC.

This clonotype came up a few times. The CDR3 DNA reads as TGTGCCAGTTGGGACAGGCCCAAGATACGACCGCGCTCCTACAATGAGCAGTTCTTC. This codes for CASWDRPKIRPRSYNEQFF. The chain has TRBV6-2 or TRBV6-3 and TRBJ2-1; 8 positions match TRBD1. CDR1 MNHEY and CDR2 SVGEGT come from the germline V gene. Germline trimming cut 9 bases from V and 0 bases from J; bases unmatched to any gene: 19. This CDR3 comprises 19 residues.

In this sample, this clonotype turned up many times. The gene calls are TRBV7-8 and TRBJ2-3, with TRBD2 as a possible D gene (6 bases). Germline-derived CDR1 and CDR2 are SGHVS and FQNEAQ. Trimming stripped 4 bases from V and 6 bases from J, with 20 bases between. CDR3 length equals 16 residues. The CDR3 protein is CASSSSFTGVVDTQYF. CDR3 nucleotide sequence: TGTGCCAGCAGCTCCTCCTTTACGGGAGTAGTGGATACGCAGTATTTT.

This clonotype was seen more than once but under ten times. The chain carries TRBV12-3 or TRBV12-4 and TRBJ1-2; maybe TRBD1 (6 bases). This CDR3 is 13 amino acids long. V shed 3 bases and J shed 7 bases, with 12 bases lying between them. DNA for the CDR3: TGTGCCAGCAGTTTGGGGGGGCAGAGTGGCTACACCTTC. Amino acid sequence: CASSLGGQSGYTF.

This clonotype was counted only a few times. CDR3: CASSFTGWRDTGELFF. Here the CDR3 DNA reads TGTGCCAGCAGCTTTACTGGCTGGCGGGACACCGGGGAGCTGTTTTTT. This chain uses TRBV11-1 with TRBJ2-2; tentatively, D is TRBD2 (5 bases). This CDR3 comprises 16 residues. Germline CDR1 SGHAT, CDR2 FQDESV (reference sequence). V was trimmed by 3 bases and J by 3 bases, leaving 14 bases between them.

In its sample, this clonotype was seen a few times. The chain recombines TRBV5-4 with TRBJ2-2; D might be TRBD2 (5 bases). Trimming stripped 4 bases from V and 4 bases from J, with 11 bases between. This CDR3 spans 14 amino acids. The germline CDR1 and CDR2 sequences are SGHNT and YYREEE (reference sequence). The CDR3 coding sequence is TGTGCCAGCAGCGACGGAGGAGGCACCGGGGAGCTGTTTTTT. Translated, it gives CASSDGGGTGELFF.

This rearrangement joins TRBV12-3 or TRBV12-4 to TRBJ2-1, with D possibly being TRBD2 (6 bases). The CDR3 covers 16 residues. V dropped 3 bases and J dropped 4 bases, with 16 bases sitting between them. The CDR3 nucleotides read TGTGCCAGCAGTTTCAGTAGCAAAGCGGGTTACAATGAGCAGTTCTTC. It is translated as CASSFSSKAGYNEQFF.

The gene calls are TRBV7-2 and TRBJ1-1; D not certain. From germline, CDR1 is SGHTA and CDR2 FQGNSA. The CDR3 has 12 residues. The V gene lost 5 bases and the J gene lost 8 bases, with 12 bases spanning the gap. The CDR3 sequence is CASSPRIHEAFF. CDR3 sequence (DNA): TGTGCCAGCAGCCCCCGTATCCACGAAGCTTTCTTT. The variable domain in full, with the rest retrieved from reference TRBV7-2 and TRBJ1-1, is GAGVSQSPSNKVTEKGKDVELRCDPISGHTALYWYRQSLGQGLEFLIYFQGNSAPDKSGLPSDRFSAERTGGSVSTLTIQRTQQEDSAVYLCASSPRIHEAFFGQGTRLTVV.

The chain combines TRBV18 with TRBJ2-5; 7 positions match TRBD1. This CDR3 is 14 amino acids long. The germline V gene encodes CDR1 KGHSH and CDR2 LQKENI. J gave up 5 bases and V 5 bases, and 8 bases lay outside the gene matches. The CDR3 spells CASSSRTGWETQYF. The CDR3 DNA reads TGTGCCAGCTCATCTCGGACAGGCTGGGAGACCCAGTACTTC. The variable domain in full, completed from reference TRBV18 and TRBJ2-5, reads NAGVMQNPRHLVRRRGQEARLRCSPMKGHSHVYWYRQLPEEGLKFMVYLQKENIIDESGMPKERFSAEFPKEGPSILRIQQVVRGDSAAYFCASSSRTGWETQYFGPGTRLLVL.

The chain has TRBV11-2 and TRBJ2-5; D is ambiguous. The germline gives CDR1 SGHAT, CDR2 FQNNGV. V was clipped by 0 bases and J by 1 base, with 9 bases between them. The CDR3 has 15 residues. Here the CDR3 DNA reads TGTGCCAGCAGCTTAGATCCTGTCTTCCAAGAGACCCAGTACTTC. Amino acid sequence: CASSLDPVFQETQYF.

This clonotype was recorded many times. This sequence joins TRBV7-9 and TRBJ2-2, with D tentatively TRBD2 (5 bases). Germline CDR1 SEHNR, CDR2 FQNEAQ (reference sequence). The CDR3 has 15 amino acids. V shed 7 bases and J shed 5 bases, with 17 bases lying between them. In nucleotides, the CDR3 is TGTGCCAGCAAATCGCCCGGGGTTGGAACCGGGGAGCTGTTTTTT. Amino acid sequence: CASKSPGVGTGELFF.

This clonotype showed up just a few times. This chain links TRBV4-3 with TRBJ2-7, with 10 positions matching TRBD2. Looked up from germline, CDR1 is LGHNA and CDR2 is YSLEER. There are 15 residues in the CDR3. Trimming removed 2 bases from V and 2 bases from J; junction bases left unmatched: 3. The CDR3 region has the DNA TGCGCCAGCAGCCAAACACTAGCGGGGACCTACGAGCAGTACTTC. Its protein product is CASSQTLAGTYEQYF.

This clonotype was found a few times. The gene calls are TRBV7-2 and TRBJ1-3; D is unclear. Germline loops: CDR1 SGHTA, CDR2 FQGNSA. V was pared by 5 bases and J by 2 bases, with 13 bases between. The length of the CDR3 is 15 residues. CDR3 nucleotide sequence: TGTGCCAGCAGCCTTGCGCCCGGGACTGGAAACACCATATATTTT. Its protein is CASSLAPGTGNTIYF. The complete variable domain, with remaining parts taken from reference TRBV7-2 and TRBJ1-3, reads GAGVSQSPSNKVTEKGKDVELRCDPISGHTALYWYRQSLGQGLEFLIYFQGNSAPDKSGLPSDRFSAERTGGSVSTLTIQRTQQEDSAVYLCASSLAPGTGNTIYFGEGSWLTVV.

This clonotype was observed at least ten times. The chain joins TRBV7-2 to TRBJ2-7, with unresolved D. The CDR3 consists of 11 residues. Germline V gene data show CDR1 as SGHTA and CDR2 as FQGNSA. V shed 0 bases and J shed 6 bases, with 3 bases lying between them. CDR3 residues: CASSLAAEQYF. CDR3 in DNA: TGTGCCAGCAGCTTAGCGGCCGAGCAGTACTTC.

This chain joins TRBV6-2 or TRBV6-3 and TRBJ1-6; no reliable D call. Germline V CDR1 and CDR2: MNHEY, SVGEGT. V was cut by 6 bases and J by 10 bases, with 19 bases left in between. The CDR3 length is 15 residues. The CDR3 DNA reads TGTGCCAGCAGCCTCTGGGCAGATGCCAACTCACCCCTCCACTTT. It specifies CASSLWADANSPLHF.

At least ten counts were recorded for this clonotype. The chain uses TRBV12-3 or TRBV12-4 and TRBJ1-1; D may be TRBD1 (5 bases). Trimming removed 6 bases from V and 0 bases from J, with 11 bases in between. CDR3 length: 14 residues. CDR3: CASSLRDLNTEAFF. Here the CDR3 DNA reads TGTGCCAGCAGCCTTAGGGACCTGAACACTGAAGCTTTCTTT.

The chain links TRBV12-3 or TRBV12-4 to TRBJ2-3; unclear D gene. The CDR3 has 14 residues. V was shortened by 5 bases and J by 2 bases, with 11 bases between the two germline ends. The CDR3 loop is CASSPRRNTDTQYF. CDR3 in DNA: TGTGCCAGCAGTCCCCGACGGAACACAGATACGCAGTATTTT.

This clonotype was found a few times. This chain uses TRBV4-3 with TRBJ2-1; 12 nucleotides agree with TRBD2. After removal of 2 bases from V and 6 bases from J, the junction contained 14 bases not matched to a gene. Germline V gives CDR1 LGHNA, CDR2 YSLEER. There are 19 residues in the CDR3. The CDR3 spells CASSQPPGTSGLKGNEQFF. In DNA, the CDR3 is TGCGCCAGCAGCCAACCTCCCGGGACTAGCGGGTTAAAGGGCAATGAGCAGTTCTTC.

In its sample, this clonotype was seen many times. The rearrangement uses TRBV12-3 or TRBV12-4 and TRBJ2-1; D ambiguous. V dropped 6 bases and J dropped 3 bases, with 21 bases sitting between them. This CDR3 is 17 amino acids long. The CDR3 loop reads CASSPNLDTLHYNEQFF. The DNA for the CDR3 is TGTGCCAGCAGCCCAAACCTTGATACGCTTCACTACAATGAGCAGTTCTTC.